The 30 T cell receptor beta chains listed next were all sequenced from one sample in a study of T cell repertoires in cytomegalovirus infection. For these receptors, no antigen is known. TCRdb reanalysed the reads using MiXCR and keeps one entry per CDR3 protein. The table records 700,000 to 850,000 distinct CDR3 sequences, approximately 29% of them present only once. Sequenced material: cultured CD8+ T cells from PBMCs, taken from culture after CMV antigen stimulation. These receptors originate from a human donor in good health (CMV status not recorded). Some clones in this sample may be carry-over from other donors' samples.

This clonotype was seen a handful of times. The chain uses TRBV7-6 and TRBJ2-1, with TRBD1 matching over 7 bases. The germline CDR1 and CDR2 sequences are SGHVS and FNYEAQ. V lost 3 bases, J lost 4 bases, and 6 bases stayed unmatched. This CDR3 is 15 amino acids long. This chain's CDR3 is CASSFRQGRYNEQFF. The CDR3 DNA sequence: TGTGCCAGCAGCTTTCGACAGGGAAGATACAATGAGCAGTTCTTC.

This clonotype was seen more than once but under ten times. The chain has TRBV7-3 and TRBJ2-5; a weak D match, TRBD1 (5 bases). V was cut by 6 bases and J by 1 base, with 15 bases left in between. Germline lookup yields CDR1 SGHTA and CDR2 FQGTGA. The CDR3 is 15 amino acids. CDR3 DNA: TGTGCCAGCAGTCCTACGGACACCTTCCAAGAGACCCAGTACTTC. It is translated as CASSPTDTFQETQYF. The whole variable domain, filled in from reference TRBV7-3 and TRBJ2-5, reads GAGVSQTPSNKVTEKGKYVELRCDPISGHTALYWYRQSLGQGPEFLIYFQGTGAADDSGLPNDRFFAVRPEGSVSTLKIQRTERGDSAVYLCASSPTDTFQETQYFGPGTRLLVL.

This clonotype was detected a few times. The chain uses TRBV12-3 or TRBV12-4 and TRBJ2-1; D is possibly TRBD1 (5 bases). The CDR3 is 14 residues long. With 4 bases removed from V and 4 bases from J, the gap between germline ends came to 11 bases. CDR3 in amino acids: CASSSRVGYNEQFF. The CDR3 DNA is TGTGCCAGCAGTTCCAGGGTGGGGTACAATGAGCAGTTCTTC.

The chain combines TRBV28 with TRBJ2-7; D not resolved. The ends were cut back, 6 bases at V and 9 bases at J, with 21 bases in the middle. The CDR3 runs to 14 residues. Germline V gene lookup returns CDR1 MDHEN and CDR2 SYDVKM. Here the CDR3 DNA reads TGTGCCAGCAGCACTCGGACCCTGTTGGCCGGGCAGTACGTC. This encodes CASSTRTLLAGQYV.

This clonotype came up a few times. This chain uses TRBV7-2 with TRBJ1-4; D ambiguous. The CDR3 has 15 residues. Trimming left V 5 bases short and J 6 bases short, with 16 bases between. Germline CDR1 and CDR2: SGHTA and FQGNSA. The CDR3 spells CASSPLGGLHEKLFF. The CDR3 DNA sequence: TGTGCCAGCAGCCCCCTTGGAGGACTGCATGAAAAACTGTTTTTT.

For this clonotype: A much larger clone sits a single nucleotide away, making a read error possible. The CDR3 region has the DNA TGTACCAGCAGCTTAGACCAGGTCCAGCATTTT. Amino acid sequence: CTSSLDQVQHF. This sequence joins TRBV7-2 and TRBJ1-5, with D unclear. Germline values: CDR1 SGHTA, CDR2 FQGNSA. V dropped 1 base and J dropped 12 bases, with 7 bases sitting between them. This CDR3 is 11 amino acids long.

This clonotype has only a few counts. The V and J genes are TRBV28 and TRBJ1-2; D ambiguous. Between the trimmed V and J ends, which lost 3 bases and 5 bases, there was a span of 13 bases. This CDR3 has 14 residues. Germline V gives CDR1 MDHEN, CDR2 SYDVKM. This CDR3 is CASSFLEIRYGYTF. The CDR3 nucleotides read TGTGCCAGCAGTTTTCTAGAGATTCGATATGGCTACACCTTC.

Comments on this clonotype: Relative to the germline gene, one junction end is altered; a read error may explain this. The rearrangement uses TRBV7-7 and TRBJ1-1; D is unresolved. Looked up from germline, CDR1 is SSHAT and CDR2 is FNYEAQ (reference sequence). The CDR3 sequence is 13 residues long. The CDR3 loop reads CASSANPNTEAFF. In DNA form, the CDR3 reads TGTGCTAGCAGCGCGAACCCGAACACTGAAGCTTTCTTT.

The chain has TRBV7-9 and TRBJ2-5; weak D call: TRBD1 (6 bases). The CDR3 is 18 residues long. Germline values: CDR1 SEHNR, CDR2 FQNEAQ (reference sequence). The germline V and J ends were trimmed by 3 bases and 1 base, with 21 bases remaining between them. CDR3 DNA sequence: TGTGCCAGCAGCTTTCTCGCCCGGGGACACCGGGGCCAAGAGACCCAGTACTTC. Amino acid sequence: CASSFLARGHRGQETQYF.

This clonotype appeared many times. The J gene is TRBJ2-1, the V gene TRBV6-1, with D tentatively TRBD2 (6 bases). The germline gives CDR1 MNHNS, CDR2 SASEGT. The CDR3 sequence is 11 residues long. V was shortened by 7 bases and J by 6 bases, with 7 bases between the two germline ends. The CDR3 loop reads CASTGGNEQFF. The CDR3 DNA is TGTGCCAGCACCGGGGGCAATGAGCAGTTCTTC.

In this sample, this clonotype turned up many times. The V gene is TRBV7-2, the J gene TRBJ2-1, with 7 bases aligning to TRBD1. The CDR3 has 15 amino acids. The germline V gene has CDR1 SGHTA and CDR2 FQGNSA. The ends lost 5 bases at V and 2 bases at J; junction bases unmatched: 6. The CDR3 protein is CASSPLGTAYNEQFF. The CDR3 DNA sequence: TGTGCCAGCAGCCCCTTGGGGACAGCCTACAATGAGCAGTTCTTC.

The rearrangement uses TRBV6-8 and TRBJ2-2; TRBD1 matches 9 bases. Germline CDR1 MNHGY, CDR2 SAAAGT. This CDR3 contains 16 residues. Trimming at V came to 4 bases and at J to 1 base, leaving 4 bases not matched to a gene. CDR3 coding DNA: TGTGCCAGCAGTTCATGGGACAGGGTGAACACCGGGGAGCTGTTTTTT. Its protein product is CASSSWDRVNTGELFF.

Details on this clonotype: Given a much more abundant clone one base away, this may be a read error. This chain uses TRBV7-2 with TRBJ2-7, with 14 bases lining up with TRBD2. V lost 8 bases, J lost 8 bases, and 11 bases stayed unmatched. Germline CDR1 and CDR2: SGHTA and FQGNSA. The CDR3 contains 15 residues. Written as DNA, the CDR3 is TGTGCCAGCGGCCCTCGGGGACTAGCGGGGGAGAAGCAGTACTTC. Its translation: CASGPRGLAGEKQYF. Supplemented by reference TRBV7-2 and TRBJ2-7, the full variable domain reads GAGVSQSPSNKVTEKGKDVELRCDPISGHTALYWYRQSLGQGLEFLIYFQGNSAPDKSGLPSDRFSAERTGGSVSTLTIQRTQQEDSAVYLCASGPRGLAGEKQYFGPGTRLTVT.

This chain links TRBV15 with TRBJ2-7, with D perhaps matching TRBD1 (7 bases). In germline, CDR1 is LNHNV, CDR2 YYDKDF (reference sequence). V lost 3 bases and J lost 5, with 11 bases in between. The CDR3 totals 13 residues. The DNA of the CDR3 is TGTGCCACCAGCAGCGGAGGGACAGACGAGCAGTACTTC. It is translated as CATSSGGTDEQYF.

This clonotype has more than one count but fewer than ten. V and J are TRBV13 and TRBJ1-4; 7 bases agree with TRBD1. This CDR3 region has 14 residues. Losses at the gene ends were 5 bases for V and 7 bases for J; bases not matched to a gene: 7. The germline gives CDR1 PRHDT, CDR2 FYEKMQ (reference sequence). Written as DNA, the CDR3 is TGTGCCAGCAGCCCAGGGGGAGACGGTGAAAAACTGTTTTTT. Amino acids: CASSPGGDGEKLFF.

The gene calls are TRBV27 and TRBJ2-1, with unresolved D. Trimming pared 1 base from V and 7 bases from J, leaving 8 bases between. CDR3 length: 13 residues. Germline CDR1 MNHEY, CDR2 SMNVEV (reference sequence). The CDR3 coding sequence is TGTGCCAGCAGTTTATATGTAGGGAATGAGCAGTTCTTC. Translating it yields CASSLYVGNEQFF.

Ten or more counts support this clonotype. This sequence joins TRBV6-5 and TRBJ1-3; D gene ambiguous. Germline V gene sequence: CDR1 MNHEY, CDR2 SVGAGI. Trimming stripped 2 bases from V and 3 bases from J, with 5 bases between. This CDR3 contains 13 residues. Here the CDR3 reads CASSYGVGNTIYF. The CDR3 nucleotides are TGTGCCAGCAGTTACGGGGTTGGAAACACCATATATTTT.

The chain carries TRBV28 and TRBJ1-1; TRBD1 might be the D (5 bases). This CDR3 comprises 14 residues. Deletions cut 7 bases from V and 5 bases from J, with 17 bases between. CDR1 is MDHEN, CDR2 SYDVKM, per germline. DNA for the CDR3: TGTGCCAGCACATCGTTGAGTGGGGGAACTGAAGCTTTCTTT. Protein: CASTSLSGGTEAFF.

The table lists this clonotype with a few counts. This chain links TRBV7-8 with TRBJ1-1; 9 nucleotides line up with TRBD1. CDR3 length: 17 amino acids. The V gene end was trimmed by 4 bases and the J gene end by 4 bases; junction bases not matched to a gene: 13. The germline V gene encodes CDR1 SGHVS and CDR2 FQNEAQ. The chain's CDR3 is CASSSTGGAWGSTEAFF. The CDR3 DNA sequence: TGTGCCAGCAGCTCTACAGGGGGCGCGTGGGGAAGCACTGAAGCTTTCTTT.

This clonotype was seen only a few times. The chain combines TRBV4-1 with TRBJ1-6; the D is unclear. This CDR3 is 15 amino acids long. The V and J ends lost 8 bases and 7 bases respectively, with 18 bases between them. Germline V gene data show CDR1 as MGHRA and CDR2 as YSYEKL. Here the CDR3 reads CASSFSGEENSPLHF. The CDR3 DNA reads TGCGCCAGCTCTTTTTCAGGAGAAGAAAATTCACCCCTCCACTTT.

This clonotype was counted ten times or more. The J gene is TRBJ2-5, the V gene TRBV7-3, with TRBD2 as a possible D gene (6 bases). Trimming pared 4 bases from V and 1 base from J, leaving 13 bases between. The CDR3 runs 15 residues. Germline lookup yields CDR1 SGHTA and CDR2 FQGTGA. The CDR3 coding sequence is TGTGCCAGCAGCTCGGAGGGACGGACCCAAGAGACCCAGTACTTC. Its protein product is CASSSEGRTQETQYF.

This clonotype was detected ten times or more. J is TRBJ2-1 and V is TRBV27; D not resolved. Trimming left V 0 bases short and J 8 bases short, with 8 bases between. This CDR3 is 13 amino acids long. Looked up from germline, CDR1 is MNHEY and CDR2 is SMNVEV (reference sequence). The CDR3 is CASSLSFGDEQFF. The CDR3, as DNA: TGTGCCAGCAGTTTATCCTTCGGCGATGAGCAGTTCTTC.

The table lists this clonotype with a few counts. The chain carries TRBV27 and TRBJ2-7, with D possibly being TRBD1 (5 bases). The V end lost 2 bases, the J end lost 3 bases, and 8 bases lay between the germline ends. The CDR3 is 13 residues long. In germline, CDR1 is MNHEY, CDR2 SMNVEV (reference sequence). The DNA of the CDR3 is TGTGCCAGCAGTTTACAGGGTATCTACGAGCAGTACTTC. This encodes CASSLQGIYEQYF.

The CDR3 region is CASKTLGVYTEAFF. The CDR3 region has the DNA TGTGCCAGCAAAACCCTGGGGGTGTACACTGAAGCTTTCTTT. The chain has TRBV12-3 or TRBV12-4 and TRBJ1-1, with D tentatively TRBD1 (5 bases). The CDR3 extends over 14 amino acids. Trimming took off 7 bases at V and 3 bases at J, with 15 bases between the two ends.

The chain uses TRBV2 and TRBJ2-2, with 10 bases lining up with TRBD1. Germline V lookup: CDR1 SNHLY, CDR2 FYNNEI. This CDR3 is 15 amino acids long. Trimming cost V 6 bases and J 3 bases; bases outside gene matches: 4. The CDR3 here is CASRETGGHTGELFF. The CDR3 DNA reads as TGTGCCAGCAGGGAGACAGGGGGCCACACCGGGGAGCTGTTTTTT.

At least ten counts were recorded for this clonotype. The V call is TRBV27, the J call TRBJ2-7; maybe TRBD2 (5 bases). The V and J ends lost 6 bases and 4 bases respectively, with 13 bases between them. The CDR3 has 13 residues. Looked up from germline, CDR1 is MNHEY and CDR2 is SMNVEV (reference sequence). CDR3 sequence reads: CASSSGPGYEQYF. CDR3 bases: TGTGCCAGCAGCTCGGGTCCGGGGTACGAGCAGTACTTC.

This clonotype was counted between two and nine times. The V and J genes are TRBV29-1 and TRBJ1-2; weak D call: TRBD1 (5 bases). The CDR3 has 14 amino acids. CDR1 is SQVTM and CDR2 is ANQGSEA in the germline V gene. Between the trimmed V and J ends, which lost 5 bases and 5 bases, there was a span of 18 bases. The CDR3 loop is CSVLSGAEPYGYTF. CDR3 nucleotide sequence: TGCAGCGTTCTTTCTGGGGCGGAACCTTATGGCTACACCTTC.

This clonotype has just a few counts. The genes are TRBV7-6 and TRBJ2-1; 7 nucleotides line up with TRBD2. V lost 3 bases and J lost 5; bases outside the gene matches: 4. The CDR3 is 14 residues long. Germline CDR1 reads SGHVS; CDR2 reads FNYEAQ. CDR3 nucleotides: TGTGCCAGCAGCTTTGCGGGGGAGGACAATGAGCAGTTCTTC. Amino acids: CASSFAGEDNEQFF.

This clonotype was seen at least ten times. The chain is built from TRBV5-1 and TRBJ1-1, with D uncertain. V gave up 2 bases and J gave up 1 base, with 6 bases separating them. CDR3 length: 13 amino acids. Germline V gene sequence: CDR1 SGHRS, CDR2 YFSETQ. The CDR3 region has the DNA TGCGCCAGCAGCTTCGAAGCGAACACTGAAGCTTTCTTT. Amino acid sequence: CASSFEANTEAFF.

This chain links TRBV7-9 with TRBJ2-2; D is perhaps TRBD1 (6 bases). Trimming cost V 4 bases and J 1 base, with 16 bases left between them. Germline CDR1 reads SEHNR; CDR2 reads FQNEAQ (reference sequence). This CDR3 contains 17 residues. The CDR3 loop is CASSSLGARRNTGELFF. The CDR3 DNA reads as TGTGCCAGCAGCTCATTGGGGGCGCGGAGGAACACCGGGGAGCTGTTTTTT.